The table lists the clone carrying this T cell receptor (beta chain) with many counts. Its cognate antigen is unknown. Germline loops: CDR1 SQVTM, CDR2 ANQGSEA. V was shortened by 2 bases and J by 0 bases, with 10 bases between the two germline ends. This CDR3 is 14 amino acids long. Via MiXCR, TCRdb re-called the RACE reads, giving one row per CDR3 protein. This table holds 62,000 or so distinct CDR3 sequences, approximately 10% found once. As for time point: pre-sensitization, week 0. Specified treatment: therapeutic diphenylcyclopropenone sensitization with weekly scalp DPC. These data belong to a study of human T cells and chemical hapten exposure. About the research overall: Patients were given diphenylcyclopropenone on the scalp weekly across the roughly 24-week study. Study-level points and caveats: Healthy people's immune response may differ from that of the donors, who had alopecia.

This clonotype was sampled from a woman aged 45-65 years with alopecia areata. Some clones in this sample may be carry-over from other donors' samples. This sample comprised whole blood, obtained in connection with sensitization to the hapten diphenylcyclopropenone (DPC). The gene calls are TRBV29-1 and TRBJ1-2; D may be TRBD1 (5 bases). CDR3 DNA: TGCAGCGTTGAACGAGGGGTAGCTAACTATGGCTACACCTTC. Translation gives CSVERGVANYGYTF.